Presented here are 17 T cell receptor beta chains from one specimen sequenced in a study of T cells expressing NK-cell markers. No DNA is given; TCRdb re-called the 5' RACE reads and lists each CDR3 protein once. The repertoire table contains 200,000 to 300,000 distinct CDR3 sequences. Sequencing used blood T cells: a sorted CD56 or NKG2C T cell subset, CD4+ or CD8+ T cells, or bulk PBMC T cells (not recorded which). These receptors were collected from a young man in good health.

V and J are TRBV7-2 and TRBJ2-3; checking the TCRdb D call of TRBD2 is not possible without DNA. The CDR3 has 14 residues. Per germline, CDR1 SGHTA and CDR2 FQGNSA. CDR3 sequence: CASSRRWAGDTQYF.

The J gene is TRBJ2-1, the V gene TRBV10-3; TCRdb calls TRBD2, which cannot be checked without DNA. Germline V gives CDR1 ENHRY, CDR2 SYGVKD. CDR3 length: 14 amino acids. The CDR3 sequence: CAISVPGLVDEQFF.

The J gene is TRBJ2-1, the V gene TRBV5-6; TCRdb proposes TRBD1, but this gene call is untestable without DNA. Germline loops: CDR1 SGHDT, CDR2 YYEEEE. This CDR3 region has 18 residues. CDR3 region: CASRVRAGFVEAYNEQFF.

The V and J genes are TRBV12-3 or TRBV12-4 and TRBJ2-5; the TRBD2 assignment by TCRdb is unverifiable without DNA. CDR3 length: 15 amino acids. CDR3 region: CASIRQAGGWETQYF.

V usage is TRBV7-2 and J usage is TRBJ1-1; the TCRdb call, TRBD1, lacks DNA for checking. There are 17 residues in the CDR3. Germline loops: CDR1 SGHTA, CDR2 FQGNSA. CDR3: CASSLVPVGAVNTEAFF.

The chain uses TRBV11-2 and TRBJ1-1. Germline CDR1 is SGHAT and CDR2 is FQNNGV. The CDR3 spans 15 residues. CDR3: CASSVNGALNTEAFF.

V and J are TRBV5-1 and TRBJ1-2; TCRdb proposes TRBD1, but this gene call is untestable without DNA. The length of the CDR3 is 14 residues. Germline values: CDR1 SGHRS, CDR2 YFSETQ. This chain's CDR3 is CASSAGQPASGYTF.

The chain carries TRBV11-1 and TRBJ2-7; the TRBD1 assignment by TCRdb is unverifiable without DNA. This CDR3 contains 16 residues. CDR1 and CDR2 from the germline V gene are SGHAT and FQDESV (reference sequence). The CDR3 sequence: CASSYRDTLIGSEQYF.

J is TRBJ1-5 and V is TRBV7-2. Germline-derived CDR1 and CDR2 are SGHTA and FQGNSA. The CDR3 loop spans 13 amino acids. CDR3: CASSFGRHQTQHF.

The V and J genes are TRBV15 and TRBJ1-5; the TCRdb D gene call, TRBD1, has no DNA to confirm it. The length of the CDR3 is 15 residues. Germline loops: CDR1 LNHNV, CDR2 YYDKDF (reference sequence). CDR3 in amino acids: CATSRAGTGVQPQHF. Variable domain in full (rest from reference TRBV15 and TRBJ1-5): DAMVIQNPRYQVTQFGKPVTLSCSQTLNHNVMYWYQQKSSQAPKLLFHYYDKDFNNEADTPDNFQSRRPNTSFCFLDIRSPGLGDTAMYLCATSRAGTGVQPQHFGDGTRLSIL.

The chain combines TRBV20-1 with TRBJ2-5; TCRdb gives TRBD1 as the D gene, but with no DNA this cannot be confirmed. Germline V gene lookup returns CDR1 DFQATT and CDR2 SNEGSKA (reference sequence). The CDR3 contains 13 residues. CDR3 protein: CSASGQGSETQYF.

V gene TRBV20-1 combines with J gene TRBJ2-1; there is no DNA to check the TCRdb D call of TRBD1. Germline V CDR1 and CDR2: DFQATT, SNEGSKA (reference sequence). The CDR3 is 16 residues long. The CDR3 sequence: CSARDRGNRGGNEQFF.

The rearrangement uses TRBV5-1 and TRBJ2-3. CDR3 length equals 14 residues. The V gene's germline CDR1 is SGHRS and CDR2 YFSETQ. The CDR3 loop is CASRLGTSGDTQYF.

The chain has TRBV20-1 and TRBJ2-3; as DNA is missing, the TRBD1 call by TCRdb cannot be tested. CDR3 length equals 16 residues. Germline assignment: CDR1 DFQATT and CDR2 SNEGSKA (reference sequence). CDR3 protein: CSASGFGAISTDTQYF.

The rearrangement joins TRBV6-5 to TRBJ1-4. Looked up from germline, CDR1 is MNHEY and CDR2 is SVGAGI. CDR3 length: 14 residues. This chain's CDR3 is CASSRKATNEKLFF.

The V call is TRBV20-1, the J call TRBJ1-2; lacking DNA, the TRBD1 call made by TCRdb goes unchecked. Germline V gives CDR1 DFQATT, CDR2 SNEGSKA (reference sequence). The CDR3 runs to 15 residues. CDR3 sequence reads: CSAYPGQKRNYGYTF.

CDR3 sequence reads: CASSLTGLPGELFF. The chain is built from TRBV7-2 and TRBJ2-2; the TCRdb call, TRBD1, lacks DNA for checking. The CDR3 consists of 14 residues. Germline values: CDR1 SGHTA, CDR2 FQGNSA.